One sample yielded the 21 T cell receptor beta chains listed below, sequenced in a study of blood T cell repertoires in COVID-19. The protocol was immunoSEQ multiplex PCR, while the TCRdb copy is restricted to in-frame clones and leaves out a portion. This sample yields 350,000 or so clones, of which about 86% are seen a single time; roughly 4.2% belongs to the top ten. The sample comprised PBMCs or T cells enriched from blood (not recorded which). These receptors all stem from a middle-aged woman with acute COVID-19.

The CDR3 region is CASSPFGGQETQYF. In DNA form, the CDR3 reads TGTGCCAGCAGCCCGTTTGGCGGTCAAGAGACCCAGTACTTC. The chain links TRBV9 to TRBJ2-5; D gene ambiguous. V gave up 4 bases and J gave up 2 bases, with 12 bases separating them. Germline CDR1 reads SGDLS; CDR2 reads YYNGEE. This CDR3 is 14 amino acids long.

Only one count was recorded for this clone. The chain couples TRBV7-2 to TRBJ2-7, with 7 bases fitting TRBD1. J gave up 10 bases and V 5 bases, and 8 bases lay outside the gene matches. The CDR3 covers 12 residues. The germline gives CDR1 SGHTA, CDR2 FQGNSA. This chain's CDR3 is CASSQSRQGQYF. CDR3 DNA sequence: TGTGCCAGCAGCCAATCAAGACAGGGTCAGTACTTC.

The genes are TRBV6-5 and TRBJ2-3; no firm D call. The CDR3 is made up of 14 amino acids. V lost 6 bases and J 2 bases, leaving 12 bases between the germline ends. Germline assignment: CDR1 MNHEY and CDR2 SVGAGI. The CDR3 DNA reads as TGTGCCAGCAGCCGAGGCAGAAACACAGATACGCAGTATTTT. This codes for CASSRGRNTDTQYF.

V and J are TRBV6-5 and TRBJ2-5; D might be TRBD2 (6 bases). CDR3 length: 14 residues. Germline V gene lookup returns CDR1 MNHEY and CDR2 SVGAGI. V was cut by 6 bases and J by 5 bases, with 16 bases left in between. In DNA, the CDR3 is TGTGCCAGCAGCTCAACCCGGGGGACCGAGACCCAGTACTTC. Protein sequence: CASSSTRGTETQYF.

The chain is built from TRBV27 and TRBJ2-2, with TRBD1 matching over 9 bases. The CDR3 is 15 residues long. The germline V gene encodes CDR1 MNHEY and CDR2 SMNVEV (reference sequence). V was pared by 4 bases and J by 6 bases, with 6 bases of the junction left unmatched. The chain's CDR3 is CASSSRTGVPGELFF. Written as DNA, the CDR3 is TGTGCCAGCAGTTCTAGGACAGGGGTGCCCGGGGAGCTGTTTTTT.

The chain recombines TRBV4-2 with TRBJ2-1; TRBD2 agrees at 14 bases. The length of the CDR3 is 18 residues. V was pared by 1 base and J by 3 bases, with 5 bases of the junction left unmatched. From germline, CDR1 is LGHNA and CDR2 YNFKEQ. CDR3 loop: CASSQAGTSGSLYNEQFF. CDR3 DNA sequence: TGTGCCAGCAGCCAAGCCGGGACTAGCGGGAGTCTCTACAATGAGCAGTTCTTC.

The rearrangement joins TRBV6-1 to TRBJ1-2, with 9 bases lining up with TRBD1. The CDR3 is made up of 14 amino acids. The germline CDR1 and CDR2 sequences are MNHNS and SASEGT. The V gene end was trimmed by 2 bases and the J gene end by 6 bases; junction bases not matched to a gene: 4. CDR3 sequence: CASSETGGSDGYTF. CDR3 coding DNA: TGTGCCAGCAGTGAAACAGGGGGCTCCGATGGCTACACCTTC.

This clone has only one observation. V usage is TRBV10-3 and J usage is TRBJ2-3; D possibly corresponds to TRBD1 (5 bases). V was shortened by 3 bases and J by 6 bases, with 16 bases between the two germline ends. CDR3 length equals 15 residues. Germline V lookup: CDR1 ENHRY, CDR2 SYGVKD. Here the CDR3 reads CAISEDVGPSDTQYF. Here the CDR3 DNA reads TGTGCCATCAGTGAAGACGTGGGGCCGTCGGATACGCAGTATTTT.

Written as DNA, the CDR3 is TGTGCCAGCAGTTTTGGAGGGCTCGGCGGCCAGCCCCAGCATTTT. Translation: CASSFGGLGGQPQHF. The V and J genes are TRBV28 and TRBJ1-5; no clear D gene. This CDR3 comprises 15 residues. Germline assignment: CDR1 MDHEN and CDR2 SYDVKM. Trimming stripped 3 bases from V and 7 bases from J, with 16 bases between.

The gene calls are TRBV6-2 or TRBV6-3 and TRBJ2-1; D is undetermined. CDR3 length equals 14 residues. CDR1 and CDR2 from the germline V gene are MNHEY and SVGEGT. Trimming stripped 2 bases from V and 5 bases from J, with 10 bases between. In DNA, the CDR3 is TGTGCCAGCAGTTACGGAACAGTAGACAATGAGCAGTTCTTC. It specifies CASSYGTVDNEQFF.

DNA of the CDR3: TGTGCCAGCTCACCAGACGGGGGTAGACAGCCCCAGCATTTT. Amino acid sequence: CASSPDGGRQPQHF. This chain connects TRBV18 to TRBJ1-5; D may be TRBD1 (5 bases). CDR3 length equals 14 residues. Trimming took 2 bases from V and 7 from J, leaving 12 bases between them. Looked up from germline, CDR1 is KGHSH and CDR2 is LQKENI.

The V and J genes are TRBV28 and TRBJ1-2; D remains ambiguous. CDR1 is MDHEN, CDR2 SYDVKM, per germline. This CDR3 spans 12 amino acids. V shed 5 bases and J shed 5 bases, with 9 bases lying between them. The chain's CDR3 is CASSPRRYGYTF. The CDR3 nucleotides are TGTGCCAGCAGTCCCCGGCGGTATGGCTACACCTTC.

This clone was found a few times. The chain recombines TRBV5-4 with TRBJ2-6; D remains unclear. V was pared by 2 bases and J by 1 base, with 7 bases between. The germline CDR1 and CDR2 sequences are SGHNT and YYREEE (reference sequence). The CDR3 covers 15 residues. Here the CDR3 reads CASSLSRSGANVLTF. CDR3 DNA sequence: TGTGCCAGCAGCTTATCGAGGTCTGGGGCCAACGTCCTGACTTTC. Supplemented by reference TRBV5-4 and TRBJ2-6, the full variable domain reads ETGVTQSPTHLIKTRGQQVTLRCSSQSGHNTVSWYQQALGQGPQFIFQYYREEENGRGNFPPRFSGLQFPNYSSELNVNALELDDSALYLCASSLSRSGANVLTFGAGSRLTVL.

CDR3 in amino acids: CATRPGTGVAPLHF. In DNA form, the CDR3 reads TGTGCCACCAGGCCGGGGACAGGGGTGGCACCCCTCCACTTT. The genes are TRBV19 and TRBJ1-6, with TRBD1 matching 10 bases. Per germline, CDR1 LNHDA and CDR2 SQIVND (reference sequence). This CDR3 is built from 14 residues. J was trimmed by 11 bases and V by 10 bases; bases with no gene match: 11.

CDR3 DNA sequence: TGTGCCACCAGCAGAGGGGGACAAGGACAAGAGACCCAGTACTTC. Translating gives CATSRGGQGQETQYF. The genes are TRBV15 and TRBJ2-5, with D maybe TRBD1 (6 bases). With 1 base removed from V and 2 bases from J, the gap between germline ends came to 11 bases. From germline, CDR1 is LNHNV and CDR2 YYDKDF (reference sequence). There are 15 residues in the CDR3.

This clone was detected many times. The rearrangement joins TRBV3-1 (or the pseudogene TRBV3-2) to TRBJ2-7, with 10 bases fitting TRBD1. V lost 1 base, J lost 11 bases, and 14 bases stayed unmatched. Germline V CDR1 and CDR2: LGHDT, YNNKEL (reference sequence). CDR3 length: 16 residues. The CDR3 sequence is CASSQGRDRGSIPEYF. The CDR3 nucleotides are TGTGCCAGCAGCCAAGGACGGGACAGGGGTTCTATTCCCGAGTACTTC.

DNA of the CDR3: TGCGCCAGCAGCCAAGATTTAAGGACTCTGTCCTACAATGAGCAGTTCTTC. Translated, it gives CASSQDLRTLSYNEQFF. This chain connects TRBV4-1 to TRBJ2-1, with D possibly matching TRBD2 (5 bases). V lost 0 bases, J lost 1 base, and 13 bases lay in between. Per germline, CDR1 MGHRA and CDR2 YSYEKL. The CDR3 runs 17 residues.

V gene TRBV7-2 combines with J gene TRBJ1-4; D possibly corresponds to TRBD1 (6 bases). This CDR3 is 14 amino acids long. Germline assignment: CDR1 SGHTA and CDR2 FQGNSA. V dropped 1 base and J dropped 6 bases, with 9 bases sitting between them. The CDR3 spells CASSLGRGDEKLFF. The CDR3, as DNA: TGTGCCAGCAGCTTAGGCAGGGGTGATGAAAAACTGTTTTTT.

This clone was observed a single time. The chain joins TRBV18 to TRBJ1-3, with 8 bases matching TRBD1. CDR3 size: 17 residues. With V trimmed by 0 bases and J by 0 bases, 4 bases remained unmatched. Germline V gene sequence: CDR1 KGHSH, CDR2 LQKENI. The CDR3 loop is CASSPPTGAFSGNTIYF. CDR3 sequence (DNA): TGTGCCAGCTCACCACCGACAGGGGCATTCTCTGGAAACACCATATATTTT.

The chain links TRBV7-2 to TRBJ2-7; D possibly corresponds to TRBD2 (5 bases). This CDR3 is built from 14 residues. Germline assignment: CDR1 SGHTA and CDR2 FQGNSA. The V gene lost 5 bases and the J gene lost 2 bases, with 13 bases spanning the gap. CDR3 sequence: CASSNTGSTYEQYF. CDR3 sequence (DNA): TGTGCCAGCAGCAACACTGGGAGTACCTACGAGCAGTACTTC.

The gene calls are TRBV19 and TRBJ2-5; TRBD2 aligns across 10 bases. The CDR3 has 16 amino acids. Germline values: CDR1 LNHDA, CDR2 SQIVND (reference sequence). The trim removed 5 bases at V and 5 bases at J, leaving 11 bases unmatched. Written as DNA, the CDR3 is TGTGCCAGTAGTTTACTAGCGGGGTCGATAGGGGAGACCCAGTACTTC. It encodes CASSLLAGSIGETQYF.